These 15 T cell receptor beta chains originate from one sample sequenced in a study of T-cell memory formation after mild COVID-19. TCRdb fed the 5' RACE reads into MiXCR, producing one record per CDR3 protein. The table includes approximately 490,000 distinct CDR3 sequences, roughly 22% detected once. Sample: PBMCs or a T cell subset sorted from them (not recorded which). The receptors were gathered from an adult woman who had mild COVID-19 (a few samples of this study predate the infection). Cell type and time point are not known.

This clonotype has only a few counts. The V call is TRBV24-1, the J call TRBJ1-2; no definite D call. The germline V and J ends were trimmed by 3 bases and 4 bases, with 11 bases remaining between them. The CDR3 length is 14 residues. The germline CDR1 and CDR2 sequences are KGHDR and SFDVKD. The CDR3 loop reads CATSDPRTTYGYTF. CDR3 coding DNA: TGTGCCACCAGTGATCCCAGGACGACCTATGGCTACACCTTC.

The chain employs TRBV5-1 and TRBJ2-1; 10 positions match TRBD2. Germline V gene data show CDR1 as SGHRS and CDR2 as YFSETQ. With 0 bases clipped from V and 9 bases from J, the junction kept 9 bases outside the gene matches. The CDR3 runs to 16 residues. The CDR3 coding sequence is TGCGCCAGCAGCTTGGCCGGGACTAGCGCATTAAGTGAGCAGTTCTTC. It translates to CASSLAGTSALSEQFF.

The chain joins TRBV12-3 or TRBV12-4 to TRBJ1-5; TRBD1 is a possible D gene (5 bases). V was pared by 6 bases and J by 7 bases, with 19 bases between. This CDR3 is 15 amino acids long. The CDR3 nucleotides read TGTGCCAGCAGCCCTCAGGGCAGGGCGATACAGCCCCAGCATTTT. This sequence encodes CASSPQGRAIQPQHF.

The chain recombines TRBV7-8 with TRBJ1-1, with a tentative D call TRBD1 (5 bases). Germline lookup yields CDR1 SGHVS and CDR2 FQNEAQ. This CDR3 is built from 15 residues. V lost 5 bases and J 0 bases, leaving 13 bases between the germline ends. Here the CDR3 DNA reads TGTGCCAGCAGCCCGGGCAGGGTATTGAACACTGAAGCTTTCTTT. Its translation is CASSPGRVLNTEAFF.

This clonotype appeared a few times. V usage is TRBV11-2 and J usage is TRBJ1-2; 9 nucleotides line up with TRBD1. Losses at the gene ends were 5 bases for V and 6 bases for J; bases not matched to a gene: 7. The CDR3 is made up of 14 amino acids. Germline V gives CDR1 SGHAT, CDR2 FQNNGV. CDR3 protein: CASSRGDRDNGYTF. The CDR3 DNA follows: TGTGCCAGCAGCAGAGGGGACAGGGATAATGGCTACACCTTC.

J is TRBJ2-1 and V is TRBV20-1; 10 bases agree with TRBD2. In germline, CDR1 is DFQATT, CDR2 SNEGSKA (reference sequence). The CDR3 spans 14 residues. Trimming removed 4 bases from V and 8 bases from J; junction bases left unmatched: 8. The CDR3 sequence is CSANLAGESYEQFF. The DNA for the CDR3 is TGCAGTGCTAACCTAGCGGGAGAGAGCTATGAGCAGTTCTTC.

This clonotype was seen a handful of times. The CDR3 sequence: CASSLGPQGAGELFF. CDR3 in DNA: TGTGCCAGCAGCTTAGGTCCACAGGGGGCCGGGGAGCTGTTTTTT. This chain joins TRBV7-6 and TRBJ2-2, with 8 nucleotides matching TRBD1. This CDR3 contains 15 residues. The junction had 4 bases not matched to a gene; V was cut back by 1 base and J by 6 bases. From germline, CDR1 is SGHVS and CDR2 FNYEAQ.

This clonotype appeared a few times. The chain combines TRBV7-8 with TRBJ2-1; a weak D match, TRBD2 (5 bases). The CDR3 covers 16 residues. Between the trimmed V and J ends, which lost 0 bases and 0 bases, there was a span of 9 bases. The V gene's germline CDR1 is SGHVS and CDR2 FQNEAQ. The CDR3 spells CASSLARRSSYNEQFF. CDR3 DNA: TGTGCCAGCAGCTTAGCGAGGAGGAGCTCCTACAATGAGCAGTTCTTC. Full variable domain (missing parts from reference TRBV7-8 and TRBJ2-1): GAGVSQSPRYKVAKRGQDVALRCDPISGHVSLFWYQQALGQGPEFLTYFQNEAQLDKSGLPSDRFFAERPEGSVSTLKIQRTQQEDSAVYLCASSLARRSSYNEQFFGPGTRLTVL.

CDR3 protein: CASSLLAGVGDTEAFF. The CDR3 DNA is TGTGCCAGCAGCTTACTGGCTGGGGTCGGGGACACTGAAGCTTTCTTT. The chain employs TRBV7-2 and TRBJ1-1; the D is unclear. V was trimmed by 2 bases and J by 3 bases, leaving 16 bases between them. Germline V CDR1 and CDR2: SGHTA, FQGNSA. This CDR3 spans 16 amino acids. Variable domain in full (rest from reference TRBV7-2 and TRBJ1-1): GAGVSQSPSNKVTEKGKDVELRCDPISGHTALYWYRQSLGQGLEFLIYFQGNSAPDKSGLPSDRFSAERTGGSVSTLTIQRTQQEDSAVYLCASSLLAGVGDTEAFFGQGTRLTVV.

This chain links TRBV7-8 with TRBJ2-7; D not resolved. CDR1 and CDR2 from the germline V gene are SGHVS and FQNEAQ. Trimming pared 3 bases from V and 3 bases from J, leaving 12 bases between. This CDR3 is 14 amino acids long. The CDR3 spells CASSFGSVNYEQYF. In nucleotides, the CDR3 is TGTGCCAGCAGCTTTGGGTCTGTTAACTACGAGCAGTACTTC.

This clonotype has more than one count but fewer than ten. V and J are TRBV5-1 and TRBJ2-1, with a tentative D call TRBD1 (6 bases). V was pared by 1 base and J by 5 bases, with 13 bases between. The CDR3 loop spans 15 amino acids. Per germline, CDR1 SGHRS and CDR2 YFSETQ. The CDR3 loop is CASSLQGFYHNEQFF. The CDR3, as DNA: TGCGCCAGCAGCTTGCAGGGGTTCTACCACAATGAGCAGTTCTTC. The full variable domain, its missing parts supplied by reference TRBV5-1 and TRBJ2-1, is KAGVTQTPRYLIKTRGQQVTLSCSPISGHRSVSWYQQTPGQGLQFLFEYFSETQRNKGNFPGRFSGRQFSNSRSEMNVSTLELGDSALYLCASSLQGFYHNEQFFGPGTRLTVL.

V and J are TRBV18 and TRBJ2-7; D call uncertain. The V end lost 6 bases, the J end lost 3 bases, and 18 bases lay between the germline ends. The CDR3 consists of 15 residues. The germline CDR1 and CDR2 sequences are KGHSH and LQKENI. In nucleotides, the CDR3 is TGTGCCAGCTCTCTTTATCCCCTGGGAATCTACGAGCAGTACTTC. This codes for CASSLYPLGIYEQYF.

This clonotype occurred many times. This chain uses TRBV12-3 or TRBV12-4 with TRBJ2-7, with a possible D match to TRBD2 (8 bases). Between the trimmed V and J ends, which lost 5 bases and 5 bases, there was a span of 16 bases. The CDR3 consists of 14 residues. For the CDR3, the DNA is TGTGCCAGCAGTCCGGGAGGGCAGGGGGACGAGCAGTACTTC. It codes for CASSPGGQGDEQYF.

The V and J genes are TRBV6-2 or TRBV6-3 and TRBJ2-1; maybe TRBD2 (6 bases). This CDR3 contains 14 residues. Trimming shortened V by 6 bases and J by 4 bases, and 13 bases separated the two germline ends. The germline V gene encodes CDR1 MNHEY and CDR2 SVGEGT. CDR3 sequence (DNA): TGTGCCAGCAGCCGGTGGACTACATACAATGAGCAGTTCTTC. Its translation is CASSRWTTYNEQFF.

The rearrangement uses TRBV7-7 and TRBJ2-1; D may be TRBD2 (6 bases). V was cut by 5 bases and J by 5 bases, with 13 bases left in between. This CDR3 spans 14 amino acids. The germline V gene encodes CDR1 SSHAT and CDR2 FNYEAQ (reference sequence). The CDR3 here is CASSLRRGNNEQFF. Here the CDR3 DNA reads TGTGCCAGCAGCCTCCGCCGGGGGAACAATGAGCAGTTCTTC.